This TCR beta chain was captured in a study of cytomegalovirus exposure and HLA in healthy donors. General study points: A later analysis found TCR association rates differed by HLA locus, highest for DRB1 and lowest for HLA-C. V- and J-gene trimming in TCR beta was tied to a missense DCLRE1C variant by an analysis performed later. Most TCR sequences showed up rarely, but some public TCRs showed up in many donors. The sole available immune exposure information was CMV serostatus.

The ends were cut back, 3 bases at V and 6 bases at J, with 14 bases in the middle. The CDR3 contains 13 residues. The germline gives CDR1 GTSNPN, CDR2 SVGIG (reference sequence). Comments on this clone: The antigen remains unidentified.

PCR employed 60 Vbeta and 13 Jbeta primers. Produced via immunoSEQ multiplex PCR; TCRdb's table is partial and in-frame only. This table has 150,000 to 180,000 clones, around 75% appearing once. This receptor was obtained from a man aged 18 to 30 in good health and CMV-seronegative. Source material: PBMCs. The chain joins TRBV30 to TRBJ1-1; D ambiguous. CDR3 loop: CAWRWSAQAEAFF. The CDR3 DNA reads as TGTGCCTGGAGGTGGTCGGCCCAGGCTGAAGCTTTCTTT. The full variable domain, in which reference TRBV30 and TRBJ1-1 provide the parts outside the CDR3, is SQTIHQWPATLVQPVGSPLSLECTVEGTSNPNLYWYRQAAGRGLQLLFYSVGIGQISSEVPQNLSASRPQDRQFILSSKKLLLSDSGFYLCAWRWSAQAEAFFGQGTRLTVV.